This is a list of T cell receptor beta chains from one sample in a study of shared clonotypes between healthy human individuals. This table comes from immunoSEQ multiplex PCR, and its TCRdb copy is limited to in-frame clones, with some not included. The sample lists around 2,000,000 clones, about 92% occurring once. The sequencing sample was made of naive CD8+ T cells from PBMCs. All receptors derive from a young man in good health. Some clones in this sample may be carry-over from other donors' samples. The CDR3 runs from the conserved cysteine through the conserved F or W. D genes are given only for firm matches. Clone size is shown for a subset of rows, as once, few, many or a class of expanded clone.

j_call	d_call	clone_size	v_call	cdr3_nt	cdr3_aa
TRBJ2-7	NA	NA	TRBV5-8	TGTGCCAGCAGCTCGGGCACCTGGCAGTCCTACGAGCAGTACTTC	CASSSGTWQSYEQYF
TRBJ1-4	NA	NA	TRBV10-3	TGTGCCATCAGTGAGTCGGTCGAGGAGGGAAGAACTAATGAAAAACTGTTTTTT	CAISESVEEGRTNEKLFF
TRBJ1-4	NA	NA	TRBV19	TGTGCCAGTAGTATAGAGCGGTTCCGAAGGGAAAAACTGTTTTTT	CASSIERFRREKLFF
TRBJ2-1	TRBD2	NA	TRBV5-1	TGCGCCAGCAGCAAGGGACTAGCGGGAGGGTACAATGAGCAGTTCTTC	CASSKGLAGGYNEQFF
TRBJ2-7	TRBD2	once	TRBV28	TGTGCCAGCAGTCCCGTAAGCGGGAGGGCCCACGAGCAGTACTTC	CASSPVSGRAHEQYF
TRBJ1-2	NA	NA	TRBV19	TGTGCCAGTAGTAGCGACTTAAGCGGCTACTACACCTTC	CASSSDLSGYYTF
TRBJ2-5	NA	NA	TRBV20-1	TGCAGTGCTAGACCCGACCACTTC	CSARPDHF
TRBJ2-3	NA	NA	TRBV25-1	TGTGCCAGCAGTATCTTTGGTTCTAGCACAGATACGCAGTATTTT	CASSIFGSSTDTQYF
TRBJ1-2	NA	NA	TRBV28	TGTGCCAGCAGGATTCCCGGCGATGGCTACACCTTC	CASRIPGDGYTF
TRBJ2-1	NA	NA	TRBV25-1	TGTGCCAGCAGCTACAGGGGGATCAGCGGGAGAGCGGATGAGCAGTTCTTC	CASSYRGISGRADEQFF
TRBJ2-6	NA	NA	TRBV11-1	TGTGCCAGCAGCTTACCGGGACGCTCTGGGGCCAACGTCCTGACTTTC	CASSLPGRSGANVLTF
TRBJ2-7	NA	NA	TRBV10-2	TGCGCCAGCAGTCCCGCCAGGGTATCCTACGAGCAGTACTTC	CASSPARVSYEQYF
TRBJ1-2	TRBD1	NA	TRBV6-1	TGTGCCAGCAGTGATCAGGGGGCGAAACAGTCTCTCTATGGCTACACCTTC	CASSDQGAKQSLYGYTF
TRBJ2-7	TRBD2	NA	TRBV10-3	TGTGCCACTTTAGCGGAGCGGGGCGAGCAGTACTTC	CATLAERGEQYF
TRBJ2-7	NA	NA	TRBV27	TGTGCCAGCACCCCCACCGTTTCCCCCCACGAGCAGTACTTC	CASTPTVSPHEQYF
TRBJ1-5	NA	once	TRBV30	TGTGCCTGGAGTGTTAGCAATCAGCCCCAGCATTTT	CAWSVSNQPQHF
TRBJ1-2	NA	NA	TRBV9	TGTGCCAGCAGCGAGTGGGGTGGGATGCTTAATGGCTACACCTTC	CASSEWGGMLNGYTF
TRBJ2-2	NA	NA	TRBV27	TGTGCCAGCAGTTTTACGACCGACCTCGAAGGGTCTCCCGGGGAGCTGTTTTTT	CASSFTTDLEGSPGELFF
TRBJ2-7	NA	NA	TRBV11-3	TGTGCCAGCAGCTTCCAGGGGGGCGAATTCCACGAGCAGTACTTC	CASSFQGGEFHEQYF
TRBJ1-1	NA	once	TRBV6-4	TGTGCCAGCAGCGAAGGGGGTTTAAGCACTGAAGCTTTCTTT	CASSEGGLSTEAFF
TRBJ2-2	TRBD2	NA	TRBV12-5	TGTGCTAGTGGTCTGGGACTAGCGGGCGCAATTCCAACCGGGGAGCTGTTTTTT	CASGLGLAGAIPTGELFF
TRBJ1-2	TRBD1	NA	TRBV19	TGTGCCAGTAGTACCGGGACAGATGATGGCTACACCTTC	CASSTGTDDGYTF
TRBJ2-1	NA	once	TRBV4-1	TGCGCCAGCAGCCAAGCCATACTAGCTGCAGTGCAGTTCTTC	CASSQAILAAVQFF
TRBJ2-7	NA	NA	TRBV27	TGTGCCAGCAGCATAGGGGCAGGGCTCTACGAGCAGTACTTC	CASSIGAGLYEQYF
TRBJ1-2	NA	NA	TRBV7-6	TGTGCCAGCAGCTCTCCCCTCAGGGCGAGGGATGGCTACACCTTC	CASSSPLRARDGYTF
TRBJ2-1	NA	NA	TRBV28	TGTGCCAGCAGTTTCGTCTCTTACAATGAGCAGTTCTTC	CASSFVSYNEQFF
TRBJ1-5	NA	few	TRBV2	TGTGCCAGCAGTTTCCTCAGGGAGATATTCAGCAATCAGCCCCAGCATTTT	CASSFLREIFSNQPQHF
TRBJ2-1	TRBD2	NA	TRBV27	TGTGCCAGCAGTCCAAGGGGGTGGCGGGAGGCTGCTTGGAATGAGCAGTTCTTC	CASSPRGWREAAWNEQFF
TRBJ2-7	NA	NA	TRBV6-1	TGTGCCAGCAGGGAAGGGGAAACAAGGGTGATCGAGCAGTACTTC	CASREGETRVIEQYF
TRBJ2-1	NA	NA	TRBV14	TGTGCCAGCAGCCAAGAAAGCTCCTACTCCTACAATGAGCAGTTCTTC	CASSQESSYSYNEQFF
TRBJ2-1	NA	NA	TRBV29-1	TGCAGCGTTGAAGGACATGTAGGGCTCCCGAGGCTCAATGAGCAGTTCTTC	CSVEGHVGLPRLNEQFF
TRBJ1-1	NA	NA	TRBV7-9	TGTGCCAGCAGCTTACCCCGAGGGGCGAACACTGAAGCTTTCTTT	CASSLPRGANTEAFF
TRBJ2-7	NA	NA	TRBV27	TGTGCCAGCAGTTTAAGCCGTGGTGTGAACGAGCAGTACTTC	CASSLSRGVNEQYF
TRBJ2-1	NA	NA	TRBV4-1	TGCGCCAGCAGCCAAGGTCTGGGCTCCTACAATGAGCAGTTCTTC	CASSQGLGSYNEQFF
TRBJ2-7	TRBD1	NA	TRBV5-5	TGTGCCAGCAGCTTATCCGGGACAGGGGGCTACGAGCAGTACTTC	CASSLSGTGGYEQYF
TRBJ2-7	TRBD2	NA	TRBV25-1	TGTGCCAGCAGTGTCAGCGGGGGGAGCTACGAGCAGTACTTC	CASSVSGGSYEQYF
TRBJ2-1	NA	NA	TRBV7-8	TGTGCCAGCAGCTTGCAATCCGGGTGGGGAATGCGGGATGAGCAGTTCTTC	CASSLQSGWGMRDEQFF